Sequencing of this TCR beta chain was carried out in a study of blood T cells in healthy people across ages. Together with a sample-barcoded 5' primer, a J-beta primer mix was included in a second PCR lasting roughly 6 to 12 cycles. Individual samples furnished no less than 2.5 million CDR3-containing paired-end reads apiece. TCRdb re-called the 5' RACE reads with MiXCR, one entry per CDR3 protein. The sample has about 1.7 million distinct CDR3 sequences, approximately 30% seen once. This CDR3 comprises 13 residues. V lost 11 bases and J lost 3, with 14 bases in between. For this clonotype: The antigen remains undetermined.

Study findings and constraints: Among long-lived donors, naive CD4+ cells were more numerous and diversity higher than in aged donors.

Sequenced material: blood. This TCR was sampled from a woman aged 25 to 39 in good health. This chain joins TRBV12-3 or TRBV12-4 and TRBJ1-3; D gene unclear. Here the CDR3 reads CAGRLGIGNTIYF. The CDR3 bases are TGTGCCGGCCGGCTGGGTATTGGAAACACCATATATTTT.